This T cell receptor (beta chain) stems from a study of blood T cell repertoires in COVID-19 (TCRdb year 2020). Looking at the study overall: Samples from collaborators originated in the United States, Italy and Spain and spanned both the acute and convalescent phases of COVID-19. The dataset comprised deeply sampled blood TCRbeta repertoires from subjects exposed to, actively infected with, or recovered from COVID-19. Samples came from the ongoing ImmuneRACE study (first 160 participants) plus 1,254 subjects from 6 global collaborators. The material from the prospective study consisted of cDNA or gDNA derived from T cells, B-cell-depleted T cells, or PBMCs. Where HLA class I and class II types were available, the types were taken from metadata supplied by the sample provider, not from assay-based typing. A freely available public database, intended as a resource for researchers studying the immune response to SARS-CoV-2, is where the repertoires were released. The sample metadata nearly always contained a de-identified subject ID, COVID-19 status, age in years and sex. Beyond this particular receptor, the publication reports: The amount of clinical and demographic metadata varied by source and participant and was provided uncurated.

In regard to this clone: There is no known antigen for this receptor. There are no base qualities to consult, and no much larger clone falls within one base.

Collaborating institutions collected whole blood in K2EDTA tubes following their own protocols. For TCRbeta analysis, collaborator samples were shipped as frozen whole blood, as isolated PBMCs, or as DNA extracted from either sample type. TCRbeta CDR3 regions were amplified from genomic DNA by means of the immunoSEQ Assay, a bias-controlled multiplex PCR. The study's processing was this. Nucleated cell counts per sample were estimated from amplification of reference gene primers within the assay. To quantify the absolute abundance of each unique TCRbeta CDR3 rearrangement, sequence reads were collapsed and filtered. For each sample, productive Simpson clonality was calculated as the square root of Simpson's diversity index over productive rearrangements. TCRdb re-hosts the immuneACCESS table, in-frame sequences only. Its copies lack some clones; in the studies checked, an unresolved V gene accounts for under half of them, and the cause for the rest is not known. The V and J calls and clone size were taken over from that table, and D and trimming were inferred from the DNA. The sample data list under 300,000 clones, and around 82% of these were observed just once. Together, the top ten hold more than 4.5% of the sample.

Spanning cysteine to phenylalanine, the CDR3 consists of 13 amino acids. CDR3 DNA is the only sequence kept; it has 39 bases, read in frame from the first base. The junction shows trimming of 0 bases on V and 4 bases on J, plus 6 bases between the germline ends. CDR1 LGHDT and CDR2 YNNKEL were looked up in the germline V gene (reference sequence). The V gene is TRBV3-1 (or the pseudogene TRBV3-2) and the J gene is TRBJ1-2; no D gene can be assigned with confidence. What was sequenced was peripheral blood. The origin of this receptor is a woman older than 75 with active or convalescent COVID-19. The CDR3 has the sequence CASSQDIRYGYTF. Read as DNA, the sequence is TGTGCCAGCAGCCAAGATATTCGCTATGGCTACACCTTC.